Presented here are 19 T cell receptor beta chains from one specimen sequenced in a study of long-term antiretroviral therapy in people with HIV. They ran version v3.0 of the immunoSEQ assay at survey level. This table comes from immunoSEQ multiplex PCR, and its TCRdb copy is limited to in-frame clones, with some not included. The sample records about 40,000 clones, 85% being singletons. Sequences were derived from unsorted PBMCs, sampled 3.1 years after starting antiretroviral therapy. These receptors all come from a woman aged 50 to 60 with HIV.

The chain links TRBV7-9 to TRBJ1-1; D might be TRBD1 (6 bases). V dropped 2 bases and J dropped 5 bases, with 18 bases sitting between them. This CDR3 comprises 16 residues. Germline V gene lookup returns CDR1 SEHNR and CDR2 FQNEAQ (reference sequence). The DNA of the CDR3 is TGTGCCAGCAGCTTACCGCGGGGGCGTCTGTGGACTGAAGCTTTCTTT. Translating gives CASSLPRGRLWTEAFF.

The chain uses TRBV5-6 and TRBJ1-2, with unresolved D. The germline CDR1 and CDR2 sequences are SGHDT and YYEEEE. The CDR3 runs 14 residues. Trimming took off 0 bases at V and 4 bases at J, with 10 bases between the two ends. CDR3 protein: CASSLGWFSYGYTF. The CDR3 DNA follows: TGTGCCAGCAGCTTGGGGTGGTTTAGCTATGGCTACACCTTC.

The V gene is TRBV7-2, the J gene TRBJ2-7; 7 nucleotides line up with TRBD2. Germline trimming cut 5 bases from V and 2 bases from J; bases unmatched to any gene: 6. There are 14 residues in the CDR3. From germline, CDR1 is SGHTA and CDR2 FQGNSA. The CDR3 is CASSPTAGAYEQYF. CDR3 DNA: TGTGCCAGCAGCCCCACCGCGGGGGCCTACGAGCAGTACTTC.

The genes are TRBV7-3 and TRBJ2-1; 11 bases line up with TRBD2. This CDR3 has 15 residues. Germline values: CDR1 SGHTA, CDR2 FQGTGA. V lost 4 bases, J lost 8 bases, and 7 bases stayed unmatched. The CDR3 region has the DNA TGTGCCAGCAGCTCCGGACTAGCGGGTTTTTATGAGCAGTTCTTC. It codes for CASSSGLAGFYEQFF.

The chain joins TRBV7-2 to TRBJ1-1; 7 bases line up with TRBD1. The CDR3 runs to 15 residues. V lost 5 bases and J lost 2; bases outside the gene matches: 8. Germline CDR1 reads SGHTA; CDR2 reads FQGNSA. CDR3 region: CASSPRPGGNTEAFF. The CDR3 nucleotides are TGTGCCAGCAGCCCTCGTCCAGGGGGAAACACTGAAGCTTTCTTT.

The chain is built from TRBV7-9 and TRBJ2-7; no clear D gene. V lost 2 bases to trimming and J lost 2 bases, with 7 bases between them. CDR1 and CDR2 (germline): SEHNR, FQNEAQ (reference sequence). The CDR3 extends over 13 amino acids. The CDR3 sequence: CASSLSVAYEQYF. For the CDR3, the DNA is TGTGCCAGCAGCTTATCAGTTGCCTACGAGCAGTACTTC.

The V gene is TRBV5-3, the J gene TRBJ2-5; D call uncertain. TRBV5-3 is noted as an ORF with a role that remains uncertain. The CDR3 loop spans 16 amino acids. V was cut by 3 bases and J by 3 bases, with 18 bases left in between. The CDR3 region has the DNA TGTGCCAGAAGCTCGTTCCAACCTCCCCCTAAAGAGACCCAGTACTTC. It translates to CARSSFQPPPKETQYF.

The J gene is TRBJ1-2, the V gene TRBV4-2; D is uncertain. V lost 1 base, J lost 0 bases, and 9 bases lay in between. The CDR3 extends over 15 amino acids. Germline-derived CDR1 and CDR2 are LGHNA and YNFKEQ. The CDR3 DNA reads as TGTGCCAGCAGCCAAGTCGGATTAACTAACTATGGCTACACCTTC. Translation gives CASSQVGLTNYGYTF.

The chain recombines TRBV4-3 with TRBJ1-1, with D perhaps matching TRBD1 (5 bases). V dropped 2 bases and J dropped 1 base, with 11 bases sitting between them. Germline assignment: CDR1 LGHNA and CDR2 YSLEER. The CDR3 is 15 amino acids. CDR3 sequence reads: CASSQSRDGNTEAFF. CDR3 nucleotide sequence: TGCGCCAGCAGCCAATCACGGGACGGGAACACTGAAGCTTTCTTT.

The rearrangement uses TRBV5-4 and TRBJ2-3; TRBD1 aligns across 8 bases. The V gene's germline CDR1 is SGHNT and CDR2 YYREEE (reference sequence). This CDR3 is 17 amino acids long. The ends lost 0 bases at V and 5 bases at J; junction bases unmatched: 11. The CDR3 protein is CASSLVNFRGRGDTQYF. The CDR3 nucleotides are TGTGCCAGCAGCTTGGTAAACTTCAGGGGGCGGGGAGATACGCAGTATTTT.

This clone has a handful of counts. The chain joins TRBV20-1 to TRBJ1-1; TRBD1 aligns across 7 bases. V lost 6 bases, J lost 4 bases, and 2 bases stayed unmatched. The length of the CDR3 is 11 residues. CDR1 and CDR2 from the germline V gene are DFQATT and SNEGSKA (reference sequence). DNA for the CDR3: TGCAGTGCGAGGGGGCCCACTGAAGCTTTCTTT. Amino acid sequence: CSARGPTEAFF.

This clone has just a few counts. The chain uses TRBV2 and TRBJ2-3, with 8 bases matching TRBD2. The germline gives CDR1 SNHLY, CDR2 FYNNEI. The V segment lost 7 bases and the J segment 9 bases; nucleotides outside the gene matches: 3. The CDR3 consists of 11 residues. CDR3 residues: CASTLAGTQYF. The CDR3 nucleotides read TGTGCCAGCACCTTAGCGGGGACGCAGTATTTT.

CDR3 protein: CASSSSRVGNQPQHF. The CDR3 nucleotides read TGTGCCAGCAGCTCTTCCAGGGTTGGCAATCAGCCCCAGCATTTT. The chain joins TRBV5-6 to TRBJ1-5; D possibly corresponds to TRBD1 (5 bases). Between the trimmed V and J ends, which lost 3 bases and 2 bases, there was a span of 12 bases. The germline V gene encodes CDR1 SGHDT and CDR2 YYEEEE. This CDR3 spans 15 amino acids.

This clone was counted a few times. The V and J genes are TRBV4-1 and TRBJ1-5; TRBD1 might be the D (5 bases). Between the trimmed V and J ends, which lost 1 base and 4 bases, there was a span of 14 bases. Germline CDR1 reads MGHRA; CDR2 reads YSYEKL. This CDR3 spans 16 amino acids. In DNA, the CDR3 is TGCGCCAGCAGCCAAGGGGCAGCGAGGGGTAATCAGCCCCAGCATTTT. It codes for CASSQGAARGNQPQHF.

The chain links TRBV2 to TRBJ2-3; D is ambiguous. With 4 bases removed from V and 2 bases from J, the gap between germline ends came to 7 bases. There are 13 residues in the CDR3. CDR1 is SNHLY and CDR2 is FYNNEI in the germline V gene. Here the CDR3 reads CASSGRTTDTQYF. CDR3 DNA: TGTGCCAGCAGTGGGAGAACCACAGATACGCAGTATTTT. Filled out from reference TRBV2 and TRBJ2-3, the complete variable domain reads EPEVTQTPSHQVTQMGQEVILRCVPISNHLYFYWYRQILGQKVEFLVSFYNNEISEKSEIFDDQFSVERPDGSNFTLKIRSTKLEDSAMYFCASSGRTTDTQYFGPGTRLTVL.

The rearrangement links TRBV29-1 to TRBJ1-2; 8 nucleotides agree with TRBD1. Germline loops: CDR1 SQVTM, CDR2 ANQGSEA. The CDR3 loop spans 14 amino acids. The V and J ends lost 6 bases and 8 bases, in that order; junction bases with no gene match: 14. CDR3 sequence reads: CSVDRTGSMGGYTF. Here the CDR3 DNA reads TGCAGCGTAGACCGGACAGGGAGTATGGGCGGCTACACCTTC.

The CDR3 bases are TGTGCCAGCAGCTCCTATCGGACAGGCAACTATGGCTACACCTTC. As protein: CASSSYRTGNYGYTF. V is TRBV7-2 and J is TRBJ1-2, with TRBD1 identical over 7 bases. V dropped 4 bases and J dropped 2; count of bases not matched to a gene: 7. The germline V gene has CDR1 SGHTA and CDR2 FQGNSA. There are 15 residues in the CDR3. The full variable domain, rest sourced from reference TRBV7-2 and TRBJ1-2, is GAGVSQSPSNKVTEKGKDVELRCDPISGHTALYWYRQSLGQGLEFLIYFQGNSAPDKSGLPSDRFSAERTGGSVSTLTIQRTQQEDSAVYLCASSSYRTGNYGYTFGSGTRLTVV.

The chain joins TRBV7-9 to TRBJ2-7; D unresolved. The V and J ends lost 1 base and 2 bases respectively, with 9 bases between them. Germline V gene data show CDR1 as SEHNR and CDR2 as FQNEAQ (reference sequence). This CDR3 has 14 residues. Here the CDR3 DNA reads TGTGCCAGCAGCTTAGATGGAAAGCCCTACGAGCAGTACTTC. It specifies CASSLDGKPYEQYF.

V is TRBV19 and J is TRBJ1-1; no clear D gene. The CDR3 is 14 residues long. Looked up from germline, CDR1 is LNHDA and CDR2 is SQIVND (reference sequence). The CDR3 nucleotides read TGTGCTGTCTTTGCCGGACGGCTGAACACTGAAGCTTTCTTT. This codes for CAVFAGRLNTEAFF.